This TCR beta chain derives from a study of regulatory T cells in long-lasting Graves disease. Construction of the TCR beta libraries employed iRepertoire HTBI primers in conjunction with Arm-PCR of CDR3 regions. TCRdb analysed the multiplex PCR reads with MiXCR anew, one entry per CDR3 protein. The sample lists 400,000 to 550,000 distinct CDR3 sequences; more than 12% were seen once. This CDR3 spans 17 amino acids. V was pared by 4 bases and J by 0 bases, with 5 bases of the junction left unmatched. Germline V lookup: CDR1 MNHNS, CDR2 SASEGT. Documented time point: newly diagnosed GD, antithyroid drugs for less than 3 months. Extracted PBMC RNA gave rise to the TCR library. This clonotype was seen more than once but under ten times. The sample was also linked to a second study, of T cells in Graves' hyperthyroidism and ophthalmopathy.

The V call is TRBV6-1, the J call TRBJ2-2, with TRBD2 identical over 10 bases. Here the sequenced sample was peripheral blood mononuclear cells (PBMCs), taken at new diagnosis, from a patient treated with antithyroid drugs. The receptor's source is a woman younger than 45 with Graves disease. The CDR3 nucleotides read TGTGCCAGCAGTGTGCTAGCGGGAGCGACGAACACCGGGGAGCTGTTTTTT. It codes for CASSVLAGATNTGELFF.